These 24 T cell receptor beta chains came from one sample sequenced in a study of CD8 T cells in ankylosing spondylitis. Whole-study results and caveats: Blood of patients with ankylosing spondylitis appeared to be characterized by a TCR beta motif of several highly homologous variants.

TCRdb analysed the 5' RACE reads with MiXCR anew, one entry per CDR3 protein. The data contain fewer than 450,000 distinct CDR3 sequences, over 15% of them singletons. These receptors have no identified antigens. The sample comprised blood, either unsorted or a sorted T cell fraction (not recorded which). The receptors were sampled from a male donor with ankylosing spondylitis.

The rearrangement joins TRBV29-1 to TRBJ1-3, with D possibly matching TRBD1 (6 bases). There are 14 residues in the CDR3. V gave up 4 bases and J gave up 4 bases, with 14 bases separating them. Germline V gene data show CDR1 as SQVTM and CDR2 as ANQGSEA. The CDR3 here is CSVVATGRGNTIYF. Here the CDR3 DNA reads TGCAGCGTTGTGGCAACAGGGAGGGGAAACACCATATATTTT.

The rearrangement uses TRBV29-1 and TRBJ1-1; D is unclear. The CDR3 length is 11 residues. Germline V gives CDR1 SQVTM, CDR2 ANQGSEA. V shed 4 bases and J shed 9 bases, with 12 bases lying between them. The CDR3 sequence is CSVADSYKAFF. The DNA of the CDR3 is TGCAGCGTTGCGGACTCATACAAAGCTTTCTTT.

V and J are TRBV6-1 and TRBJ2-1, with D tentatively TRBD1 or TRBD2 (5 bases each). This CDR3 has 14 amino acids. V was trimmed by 3 bases and J by 14 bases, leaving 20 bases between them. CDR1 and CDR2 from the germline V gene are MNHNS and SASEGT. The CDR3 DNA reads as TGTGCCAGCAGTGATTCTAAGGGGCTAGCAAAGGAGTTCTTC. Its translation is CASSDSKGLAKEFF.

The CDR3 region has the DNA TGCAGTGCTCGGGAAACAGGGTGGGAGGACACTGAAGCTTTCTTT. Protein product: CSARETGWEDTEAFF. This chain links TRBV20-1 with TRBJ1-1, with D possibly being TRBD1 (6 bases). CDR3 size: 15 residues. CDR1 and CDR2 (germline): DFQATT, SNEGSKA (reference sequence). V lost 5 bases to trimming and J lost 3 bases, with 19 bases between them.

At least ten counts were recorded for this clonotype. The genes are TRBV24-1 and TRBJ1-6, with a tentative D call TRBD1 (6 bases). Germline lookup yields CDR1 KGHDR and CDR2 SFDVKD. Between the trimmed V and J ends, which lost 12 bases and 0 bases, there was a span of 20 bases. The CDR3 has 17 amino acids. CDR3 loop: CAAHRESLSSYNSPLHF. The CDR3 bases are TGTGCCGCCCACAGGGAATCCTTGAGCTCCTATAATTCACCCCTCCACTTT.

This clonotype occurred a few times. The rearrangement joins TRBV12-3 or TRBV12-4 to TRBJ1-2; maybe TRBD1 (5 bases). This CDR3 region has 15 residues. V dropped 4 bases and J dropped 1 base, with 13 bases sitting between them. CDR3: CASSSREQLNYGYTF. In nucleotides, the CDR3 is TGTGCCAGCAGTTCCAGGGAGCAACTTAACTATGGCTACACCTTC.

As DNA, the CDR3 is TGTGCCAGCTCTCGGACTAGCGAGGGCATTCAGTACTTC. Encoded protein: CASSRTSEGIQYF. This chain connects TRBV18 to TRBJ2-4; 9 bases map to TRBD2. Germline loops: CDR1 KGHSH, CDR2 LQKENI. The CDR3 has 13 residues. Trimming cost V 6 bases and J 9 bases; bases outside gene matches: 6.

This clonotype was seen a handful of times. The chain carries TRBV5-1 and TRBJ1-2; D gene ambiguous. Germline lookup yields CDR1 SGHRS and CDR2 YFSETQ. Trimming cost V 4 bases and J 3 bases, with 10 bases left between them. The CDR3 spans 13 residues. The CDR3 DNA sequence: TGCGCCAGCAGCAGCACAGCTTACTATGGCTACACCTTC. Protein sequence: CASSSTAYYGYTF.

The table lists this clonotype with a few counts. The chain employs TRBV3-1 and TRBJ1-6; perhaps TRBD1 as D (6 bases). Trimming shortened V by 1 base and J by 7 bases, and 14 bases separated the two germline ends. The CDR3 length is 16 residues. Germline CDR1 and CDR2: LGHDT and YNNKEL (reference sequence). The CDR3 coding sequence is TGTGCCAGCAGCCAAGGTCTGGGGGCGCGGAATTCACCCCTCCACTTT. Its protein is CASSQGLGARNSPLHF.

In its sample, this clonotype was seen a few times. The chain uses TRBV24-1 and TRBJ1-5; a possible D gene is TRBD1 (6 bases). The germline CDR1 and CDR2 sequences are KGHDR and SFDVKD. This CDR3 contains 14 residues. V was shortened by 9 bases and J by 4 bases, with 15 bases between the two germline ends. Here the CDR3 reads CATSPGHKNQPQHF. The CDR3 DNA is TGTGCCACCTCACCGGGACATAAGAATCAGCCCCAGCATTTT.

There are a few counts of this clonotype. The chain recombines TRBV20-1 with TRBJ2-4; 7 bases map to TRBD2. The CDR3 totals 13 residues. CDR1 and CDR2 (germline): DFQATT, SNEGSKA (reference sequence). The trim removed 0 bases at V and 11 bases at J, leaving 7 bases unmatched. The CDR3, as DNA: TGCAGTGCTAGAGATTGGCGGACTAGTGTTCAGTACTTC. Protein: CSARDWRTSVQYF.

The chain combines TRBV24-1 with TRBJ2-2; the D is unclear. V was shortened by 1 base and J by 0 bases, with 8 bases between the two germline ends. The CDR3 has 16 residues. Germline CDR1 KGHDR, CDR2 SFDVKD. CDR3 residues: CATSDLAPPNTGELFF. The CDR3 region has the DNA TGTGCCACCAGTGATTTAGCACCCCCGAACACCGGGGAGCTGTTTTTT.

The J gene is TRBJ2-7, the V gene TRBV4-1; possibly TRBD1 or TRBD2 for D (5 bases each). CDR1 MGHRA and CDR2 YSYEKL come from the germline V gene. Trimming left V 1 base short and J 3 bases short, with 13 bases between. The CDR3 has 15 residues. The chain's CDR3 is CASSQASGRSYEQYF. The CDR3 DNA reads TGCGCCAGCAGCCAAGCGTCGGGACGGAGCTACGAGCAGTACTTC.

The rearrangement joins TRBV23-1 to TRBJ2-5; 10 bases line up with TRBD1. TRBV23-1 is an open reading frame whose function is uncertain. The CDR3 totals 17 residues. The V and J ends lost 9 bases and 5 bases, in that order; junction bases with no gene match: 18. The CDR3 bases are TGCGCCAGTGGGAATCATAGACAGGGGGCGGAGAGGGAGACCCAGTACTTC. It specifies CASGNHRQGAERETQYF.

V gene TRBV6-5 combines with J gene TRBJ1-1, with no clear D. Germline CDR1 and CDR2: MNHEY and SVGAGI. The CDR3 covers 14 residues. The V and J ends lost 6 bases and 0 bases respectively, with 11 bases between them. CDR3 loop: CASSYDTVNTEAFF. CDR3 in DNA: TGTGCCAGCAGCTACGACACGGTGAACACTGAAGCTTTCTTT.

The genes are TRBV5-1 and TRBJ2-5, with 7 bases matching TRBD2. V lost 4 bases, J lost 4 bases, and 7 bases stayed unmatched. The CDR3 has 14 residues. Germline CDR1 and CDR2: SGHRS and YFSETQ. CDR3 coding DNA: TGCGCCAGCAGCCTTCGGGGGGTGGGAGAGACCCAGTACTTC. The encoded protein is CASSLRGVGETQYF.

CDR3 nucleotides: TGTGCCAGTAGCAATCCGGGACAGGGGAGGAATGAGCAGTTCTTC. This encodes CASSNPGQGRNEQFF. This chain connects TRBV19 to TRBJ2-1, with 10 bases that match TRBD1. J was trimmed by 7 bases and V by 6 bases; bases with no gene match: 9. The CDR3 runs to 15 residues. Germline V gene sequence: CDR1 LNHDA, CDR2 SQIVND (reference sequence).

This clonotype has just a few counts. The chain recombines TRBV4-3 with TRBJ1-5; D unclear. This CDR3 comprises 13 residues. Germline CDR1 reads LGHNA; CDR2 reads YSLEER. V dropped 3 bases and J dropped 4 bases, with 7 bases sitting between them. CDR3 sequence reads: CASSQVLNQPQHF. For the CDR3, the DNA is TGCGCCAGCAGCCAGGTACTAAATCAGCCCCAGCATTTT.

This clonotype came up a few times. The gene calls are TRBV11-2 and TRBJ1-5; the D is unclear. The germline CDR1 and CDR2 sequences are SGHAT and FQNNGV. The V gene lost 0 bases and the J gene lost 2 bases, with 5 bases spanning the gap. This CDR3 is built from 14 residues. CDR3 in amino acids: CASSLELRNQPQHF. In DNA, the CDR3 is TGTGCCAGCAGCTTAGAACTTCGCAATCAGCCCCAGCATTTT.

The chain combines TRBV5-1 with TRBJ2-7; D may be TRBD1 or TRBD2 (5 bases each). This CDR3 has 13 residues. The germline V gene encodes CDR1 SGHRS and CDR2 YFSETQ. Trimming pared 3 bases from V and 6 bases from J, leaving 13 bases between. CDR3 sequence: CASSSGTEGEQYF. The CDR3 DNA is TGCGCCAGCAGCTCAGGGACCGAGGGCGAGCAGTACTTC.

This clonotype was seen repeatedly, ten times or more. This chain uses TRBV12-3 or TRBV12-4 with TRBJ1-6; TRBD1 might be the D (5 bases). The V and J ends lost 6 bases and 5 bases respectively, with 14 bases between them. The CDR3 sequence is 15 residues long. The CDR3 sequence: CASRSQGVNNSPLHF. The CDR3 DNA reads TGTGCCAGCAGGAGCCAGGGAGTCAATAATTCACCCCTCCACTTT.

This clonotype was observed a few times. This chain joins TRBV18 and TRBJ2-5, with D maybe TRBD2 (6 bases). Trimming took off 2 bases at V and 5 bases at J, with 24 bases between the two ends. The CDR3 runs 18 residues. Germline V gene lookup returns CDR1 KGHSH and CDR2 LQKENI. CDR3 sequence: CASSPFITNVEGEETQYF. DNA of the CDR3: TGTGCCAGCTCACCATTTATTACCAATGTGGAGGGAGAGGAGACCCAGTACTTC.

J is TRBJ2-1 and V is TRBV27, with a weak D call TRBD1 (5 bases). The CDR3 spans 14 residues. CDR1 and CDR2 (germline): MNHEY, SMNVEV (reference sequence). The V end was cut by 3 bases, the J end by 7 bases, with 13 bases between. The CDR3 DNA reads TGTGCCAGCAGTTTTTTGGGGCCCAGGAATGAGCAGTTCTTC. This gives the protein CASSFLGPRNEQFF.

The chain uses TRBV15 and TRBJ2-2, with 9 positions matching TRBD1. The CDR3 length is 15 residues. V gave up 5 bases and J gave up 3 bases; unmatched junction bases: 4. CDR1 and CDR2 from the germline V gene are LNHNV and YYDKDF (reference sequence). CDR3 residues: CATSPRDRDTGELFF. CDR3 sequence (DNA): TGTGCCACCAGCCCGCGGGACAGGGACACCGGGGAGCTGTTTTTT. Full variable domain (missing parts from reference TRBV15 and TRBJ2-2): DAMVIQNPRYQVTQFGKPVTLSCSQTLNHNVMYWYQQKSSQAPKLLFHYYDKDFNNEADTPDNFQSRRPNTSFCFLDIRSPGLGDTAMYLCATSPRDRDTGELFFGEGSRLTVL.